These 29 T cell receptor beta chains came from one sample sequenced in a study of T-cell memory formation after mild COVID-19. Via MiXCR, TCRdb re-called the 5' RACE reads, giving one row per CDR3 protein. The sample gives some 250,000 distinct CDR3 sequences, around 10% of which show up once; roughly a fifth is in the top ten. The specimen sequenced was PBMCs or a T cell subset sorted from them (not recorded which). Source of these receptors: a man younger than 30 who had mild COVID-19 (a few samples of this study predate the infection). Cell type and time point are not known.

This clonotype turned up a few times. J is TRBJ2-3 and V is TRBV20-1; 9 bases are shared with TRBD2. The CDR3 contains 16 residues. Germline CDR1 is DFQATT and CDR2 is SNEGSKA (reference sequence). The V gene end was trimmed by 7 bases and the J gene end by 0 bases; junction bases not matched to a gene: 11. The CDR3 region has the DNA TGCAGTGTGGTGCGGGGGGGACCCTCTAGCACAGATACGCAGTATTTT. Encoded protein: CSVVRGGPSSTDTQYF.

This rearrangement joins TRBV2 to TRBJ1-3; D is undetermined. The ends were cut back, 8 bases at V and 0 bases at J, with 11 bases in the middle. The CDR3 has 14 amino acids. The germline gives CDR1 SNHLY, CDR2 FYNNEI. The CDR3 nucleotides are TGTGCCAGCTGGACGGCTAGCTCTGGAAACACCATATATTTT. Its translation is CASWTASSGNTIYF.

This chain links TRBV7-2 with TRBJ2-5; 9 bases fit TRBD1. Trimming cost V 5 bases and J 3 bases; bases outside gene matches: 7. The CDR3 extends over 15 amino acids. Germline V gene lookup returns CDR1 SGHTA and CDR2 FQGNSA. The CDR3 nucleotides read TGTGCCAGCAGCAATACCGGGACAGGGAAAGAGACCCAGTACTTC. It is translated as CASSNTGTGKETQYF.

The CDR3 sequence: CATSSGTGPYEQYF. The CDR3 DNA reads as TGTGCCACCAGCAGCGGGACAGGTCCCTACGAGCAGTACTTC. The chain couples TRBV15 to TRBJ2-7, with 8 bases identical to TRBD1. Germline V gene sequence: CDR1 LNHNV, CDR2 YYDKDF (reference sequence). CDR3 length equals 14 residues. J gave up 2 bases and V 3 bases, and 3 bases lay outside the gene matches.

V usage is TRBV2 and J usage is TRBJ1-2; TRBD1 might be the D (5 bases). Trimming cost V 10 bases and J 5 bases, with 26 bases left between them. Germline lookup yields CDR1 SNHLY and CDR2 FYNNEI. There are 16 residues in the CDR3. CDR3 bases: TGTGCCACCGAGCCTAAGGAAAGGGGCTTTGGGTATGGCTACACCTTC. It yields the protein CATEPKERGFGYGYTF. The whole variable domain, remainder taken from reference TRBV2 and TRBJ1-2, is EPEVTQTPSHQVTQMGQEVILRCVPISNHLYFYWYRQILGQKVEFLVSFYNNEISEKSEIFDDQFSVERPDGSNFTLKIRSTKLEDSAMYFCATEPKERGFGYGYTFGSGTRLTVV.

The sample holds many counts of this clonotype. The DNA of the CDR3 is TGTGCCAGCAGCCATAGGGGGTTCCAAGAGACCCAGTACTTC. This translates into CASSHRGFQETQYF. The chain uses TRBV7-9 and TRBJ2-5; possible D gene TRBD1, 6 bases. The V end lost 5 bases, the J end lost 1 base, and 11 bases lay between the germline ends. Germline assignment: CDR1 SEHNR and CDR2 FQNEAQ (reference sequence). The CDR3 has 14 amino acids. Full variable domain (remainder filled in from reference TRBV7-9 and TRBJ2-5): DTGVSQNPRHKITKRGQNVTFRCDPISEHNRLYWYRQTLGQGPEFLTYFQNEAQLEKSRLLSDRFSAERPKGSFSTLEIQRTEQGDSAMYLCASSHRGFQETQYFGPGTRLLVL.

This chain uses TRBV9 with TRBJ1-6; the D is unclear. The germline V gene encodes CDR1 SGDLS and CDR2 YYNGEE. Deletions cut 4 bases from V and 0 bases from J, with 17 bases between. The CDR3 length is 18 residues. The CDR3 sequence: CASSSTGPQVSYNSPLHF. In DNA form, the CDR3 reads TGTGCCAGCAGCTCCACCGGGCCGCAAGTCTCCTATAATTCACCCCTCCACTTT. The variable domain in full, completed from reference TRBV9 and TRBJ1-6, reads DSGVTQTPKHLITATGQRVTLRCSPRSGDLSVYWYQQSLDQGLQFLIQYYNGEERAKGNILERFSAQQFPDLHSELNLSSLELGDSALYFCASSSTGPQVSYNSPLHFGNGTRLTVT.

The CDR3 DNA is TGTGCCAGCAACCGGTGGGGGGAGAACACCGGGGAGCTGTTTTTT. It specifies CASNRWGENTGELFF. The J gene is TRBJ2-2, the V gene TRBV6-2 or TRBV6-3, with D maybe TRBD2 (6 bases). Germline V lookup: CDR1 MNHEY, CDR2 SVGEGT. This CDR3 comprises 15 residues. Trimming cost V 7 bases and J 1 base, with 13 bases left between them.

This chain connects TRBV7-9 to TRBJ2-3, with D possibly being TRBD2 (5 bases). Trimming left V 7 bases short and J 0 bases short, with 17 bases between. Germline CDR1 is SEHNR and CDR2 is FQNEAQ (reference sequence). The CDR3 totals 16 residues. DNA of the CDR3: TGTGCCAGCACCATAGCGATCATGACTAGCACAGATACGCAGTATTTT. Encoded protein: CASTIAIMTSTDTQYF. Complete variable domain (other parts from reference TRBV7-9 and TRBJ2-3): DTGVSQNPRHKITKRGQNVTFRCDPISEHNRLYWYRQTLGQGPEFLTYFQNEAQLEKSRLLSDRFSAERPKGSFSTLEIQRTEQGDSAMYLCASTIAIMTSTDTQYFGPGTRLTVL.

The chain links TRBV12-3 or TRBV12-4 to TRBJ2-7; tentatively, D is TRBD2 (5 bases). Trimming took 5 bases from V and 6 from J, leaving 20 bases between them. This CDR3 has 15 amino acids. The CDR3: CASSTRTALGFEQYF. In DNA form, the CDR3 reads TGTGCCAGCAGTACTAGGACGGCTTTAGGGTTCGAGCAGTACTTC.

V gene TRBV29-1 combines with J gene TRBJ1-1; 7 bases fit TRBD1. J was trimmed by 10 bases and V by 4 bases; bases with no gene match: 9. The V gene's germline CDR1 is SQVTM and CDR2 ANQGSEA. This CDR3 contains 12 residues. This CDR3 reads CSVVADREGAFF. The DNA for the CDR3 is TGCAGCGTTGTTGCTGACAGGGAGGGAGCTTTCTTT. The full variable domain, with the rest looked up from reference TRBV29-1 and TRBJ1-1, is SAVISQKPSRDICQRGTSLTIQCQVDSQVTMMFWYRQQPGQSLTLIATANQGSEATYESGFVIDKFPISRPNLTFSTLTVSNMSPEDSSIYLCSVVADREGAFFGQGTRLTVV.

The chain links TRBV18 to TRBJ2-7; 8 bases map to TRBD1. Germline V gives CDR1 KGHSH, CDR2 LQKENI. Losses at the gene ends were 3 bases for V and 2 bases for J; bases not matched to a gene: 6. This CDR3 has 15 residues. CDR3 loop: CASSPVQGDAYEQYF. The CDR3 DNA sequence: TGTGCCAGCTCACCGGTACAGGGGGATGCCTACGAGCAGTACTTC.

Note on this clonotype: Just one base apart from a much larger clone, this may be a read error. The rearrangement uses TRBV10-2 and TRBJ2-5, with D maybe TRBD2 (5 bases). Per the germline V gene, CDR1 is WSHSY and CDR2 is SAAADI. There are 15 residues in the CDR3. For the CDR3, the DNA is TGCGCCAGCAGTGAGCCACTAGGCCTCCAAGGGACCCAGTACTTC. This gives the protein CASSEPLGLQGTQYF.

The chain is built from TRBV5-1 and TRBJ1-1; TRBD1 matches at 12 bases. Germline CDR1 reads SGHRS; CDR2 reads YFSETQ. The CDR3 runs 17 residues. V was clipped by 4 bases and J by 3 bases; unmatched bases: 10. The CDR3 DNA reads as TGCGCCAGCAGCCCGGTGGGGACAGGGGGCGCGTACACTGAAGCTTTCTTT. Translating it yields CASSPVGTGGAYTEAFF.

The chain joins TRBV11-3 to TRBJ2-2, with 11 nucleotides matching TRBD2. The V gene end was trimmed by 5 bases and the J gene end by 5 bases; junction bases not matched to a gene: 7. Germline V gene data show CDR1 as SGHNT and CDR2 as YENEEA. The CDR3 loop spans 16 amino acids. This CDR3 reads CASSHSGLAATGELFF. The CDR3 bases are TGTGCCAGCAGCCACTCGGGACTAGCGGCGACCGGGGAGCTGTTTTTT.

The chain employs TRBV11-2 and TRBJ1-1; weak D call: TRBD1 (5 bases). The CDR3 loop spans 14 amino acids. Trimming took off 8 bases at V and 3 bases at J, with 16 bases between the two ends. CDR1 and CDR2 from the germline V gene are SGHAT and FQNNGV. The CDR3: CASGETAMYTEAFF. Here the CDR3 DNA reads TGTGCCAGCGGGGAGACAGCCATGTACACTGAAGCTTTCTTT.

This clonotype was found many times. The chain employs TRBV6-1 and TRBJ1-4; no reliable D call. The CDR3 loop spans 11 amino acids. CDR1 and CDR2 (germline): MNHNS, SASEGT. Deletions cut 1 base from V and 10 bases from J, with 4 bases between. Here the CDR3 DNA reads TGTGCCAGCAGTGAAGTCGGAAAACTGTTTTTT. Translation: CASSEVGKLFF.

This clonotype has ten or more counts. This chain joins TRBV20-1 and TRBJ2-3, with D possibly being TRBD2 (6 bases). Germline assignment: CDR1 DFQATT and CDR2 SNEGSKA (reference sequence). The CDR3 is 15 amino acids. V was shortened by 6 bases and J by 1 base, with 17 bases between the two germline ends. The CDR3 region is CSAAQSGSGTDTQYF. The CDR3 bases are TGCAGTGCAGCGCAAAGCGGGTCCGGCACAGATACGCAGTATTTT.

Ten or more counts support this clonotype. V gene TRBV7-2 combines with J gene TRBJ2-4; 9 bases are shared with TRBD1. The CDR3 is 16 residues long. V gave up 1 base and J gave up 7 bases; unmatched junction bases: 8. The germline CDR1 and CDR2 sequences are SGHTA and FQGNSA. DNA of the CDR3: TGTGCCAGCAGCTTAGGAACGACAGGGGGTATGAACATTCAGTACTTC. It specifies CASSLGTTGGMNIQYF.

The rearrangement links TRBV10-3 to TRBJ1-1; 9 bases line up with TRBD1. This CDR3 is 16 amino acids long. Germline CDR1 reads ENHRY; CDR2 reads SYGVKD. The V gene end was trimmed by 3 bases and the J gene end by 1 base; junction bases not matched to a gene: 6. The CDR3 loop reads CAISDRDRAPNTEAFF. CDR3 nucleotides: TGTGCCATCAGTGACCGGGACAGGGCTCCGAACACTGAAGCTTTCTTT.

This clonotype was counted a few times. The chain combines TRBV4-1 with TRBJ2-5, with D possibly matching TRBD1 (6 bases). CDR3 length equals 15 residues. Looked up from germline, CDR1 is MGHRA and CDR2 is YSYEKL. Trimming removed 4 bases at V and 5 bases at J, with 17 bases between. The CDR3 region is CASSPADERGETQYF. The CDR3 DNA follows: TGCGCCAGCAGCCCCGCAGATGAGAGGGGGGAGACCCAGTACTTC.

CDR3 region: CAIHAGGANGELFF. CDR3 nucleotides: TGTGCCATCCACGCGGGGGGCGCAAACGGGGAGCTGTTTTTT. The rearrangement joins TRBV10-3 to TRBJ2-2, with 8 bases matching TRBD2. The CDR3 is 14 residues long. Germline-derived CDR1 and CDR2 are ENHRY and SYGVKD. V lost 8 bases, J lost 7 bases, and 9 bases stayed unmatched.

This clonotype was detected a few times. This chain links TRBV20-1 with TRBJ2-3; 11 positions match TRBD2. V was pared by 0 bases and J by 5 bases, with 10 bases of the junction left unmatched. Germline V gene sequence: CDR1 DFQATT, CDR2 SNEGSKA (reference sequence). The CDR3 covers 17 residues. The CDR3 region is CSARDLIAGGLGDTQYF. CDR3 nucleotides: TGCAGTGCTAGAGATCTTATAGCGGGGGGGCTTGGAGATACGCAGTATTTT.

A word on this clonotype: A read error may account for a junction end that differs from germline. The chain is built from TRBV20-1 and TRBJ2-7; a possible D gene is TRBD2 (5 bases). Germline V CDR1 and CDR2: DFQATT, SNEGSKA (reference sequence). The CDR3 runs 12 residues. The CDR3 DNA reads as TGCAGTGCTAGAGATCGGGGAGTGGGGTTTTCCTTC. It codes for CSARDRGVGFSF.

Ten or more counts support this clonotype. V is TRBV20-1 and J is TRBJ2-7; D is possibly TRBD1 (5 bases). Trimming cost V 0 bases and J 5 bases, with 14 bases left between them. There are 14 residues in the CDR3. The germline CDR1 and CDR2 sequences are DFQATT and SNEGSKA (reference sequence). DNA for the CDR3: TGCAGTGCTAGAGATGGTAAGGGGTACGACGAGCAGTACTTC. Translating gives CSARDGKGYDEQYF.

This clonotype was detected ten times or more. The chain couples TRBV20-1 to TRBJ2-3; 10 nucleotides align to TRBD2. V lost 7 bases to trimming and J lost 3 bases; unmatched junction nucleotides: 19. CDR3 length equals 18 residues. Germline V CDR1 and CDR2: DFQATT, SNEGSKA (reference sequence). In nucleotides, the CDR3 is TGCAGTGTAATGGAAGCGGGGGGGCTGATCATTGTAACAGATACGCAGTATTTT. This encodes CSVMEAGGLIIVTDTQYF.

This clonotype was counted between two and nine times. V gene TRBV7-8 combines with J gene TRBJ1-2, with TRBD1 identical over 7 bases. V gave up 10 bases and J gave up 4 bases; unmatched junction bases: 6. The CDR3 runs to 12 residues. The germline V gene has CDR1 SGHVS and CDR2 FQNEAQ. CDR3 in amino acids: CAIDDRAYGYTF. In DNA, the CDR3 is TGTGCCATCGATGACAGGGCCTATGGCTACACCTTC.

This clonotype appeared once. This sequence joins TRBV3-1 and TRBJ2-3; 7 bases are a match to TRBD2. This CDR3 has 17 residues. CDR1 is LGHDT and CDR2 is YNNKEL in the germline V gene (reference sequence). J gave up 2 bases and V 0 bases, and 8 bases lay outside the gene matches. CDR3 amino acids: CASSQETKRGVTDTQYF. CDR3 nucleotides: TGTGCCAGCAGCCAAGAGACGAAGCGGGGCGTCACAGATACGCAGTATTTT.

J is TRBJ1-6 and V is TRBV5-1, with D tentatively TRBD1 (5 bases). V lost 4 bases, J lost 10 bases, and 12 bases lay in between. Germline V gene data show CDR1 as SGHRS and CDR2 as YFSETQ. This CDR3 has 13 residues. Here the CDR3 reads CASSTQGRSPLHF. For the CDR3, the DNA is TGCGCCAGCAGCACCCAGGGCCGATCACCCCTCCACTTT.